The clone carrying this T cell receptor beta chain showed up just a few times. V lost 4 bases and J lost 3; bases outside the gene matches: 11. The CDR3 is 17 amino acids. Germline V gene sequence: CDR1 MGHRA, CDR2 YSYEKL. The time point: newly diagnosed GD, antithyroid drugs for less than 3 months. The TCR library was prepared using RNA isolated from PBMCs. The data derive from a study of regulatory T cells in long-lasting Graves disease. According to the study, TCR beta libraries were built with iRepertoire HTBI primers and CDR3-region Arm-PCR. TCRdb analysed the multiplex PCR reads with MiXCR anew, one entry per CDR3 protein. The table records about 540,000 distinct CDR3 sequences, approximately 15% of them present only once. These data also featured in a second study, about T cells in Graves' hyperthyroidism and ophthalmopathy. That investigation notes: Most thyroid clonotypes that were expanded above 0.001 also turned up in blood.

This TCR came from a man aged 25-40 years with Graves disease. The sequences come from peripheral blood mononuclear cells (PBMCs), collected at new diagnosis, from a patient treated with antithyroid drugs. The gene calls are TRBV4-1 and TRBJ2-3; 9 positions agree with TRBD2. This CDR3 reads CASSPLVLAGITDTQYF. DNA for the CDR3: TGCGCCAGCAGCCCCCTGGTCCTAGCGGGGATTACAGATACGCAGTATTTT.